Here is one T cell receptor (beta chain) with its context. The antigen this receptor binds is unknown. Base qualities are missing; no much larger clone stands one base away. This entry comes from a study of blood T cells in healthy people across ages (dated by TCRdb to between 2014 and 2017). Study-wide context: In model experiments, template switching captured about one uniquely barcoded TCR beta cDNA molecule for every two T cells. The donors were divided into four age groups: young (average around 15 years), middle-aged (under 40), aged (roughly 60) and long-lived (82). Using the same blood draw, the study looked at two additional independent replicas of 1 million unique cDNA reads for two donors, one aged 18 to 29 and the other aged 80 or older. Using deep sequencing normalized with unique cDNA molecular identifiers, the study measured how TCR beta repertoire diversity changes with age. Donors of different ages were randomly distributed across sequencing lanes to avoid experimental bias.

The paper as a whole reports these results and caveats: The percentage of naive T cells measured by flow cytometry correlated strongly with observed TCR beta diversity. Since profiling was done on bulk unsorted PBMCs, naive and antigen-experienced compartments could not be conclusively compared. Observed TCR beta diversity per million T cells fell roughly linearly with age, and a significant reduction was already apparent by age around 40. Donor CMV infection status was unknown, potentially confounding age-related changes in expanded clonotypes. Compared with the aged group, the long-lived group had more naive CD4+ T cells, fewer expanded clones and increased TCR diversity, a pattern suggesting age selection. Total diversity estimates from one million sequenced T cells were considered lower bounds and underestimates.

Receptor libraries were prepared by 5' RACE. Sequencing was performed on an Illumina HiSeq 2500. A second PCR of about 6 to 11 cycles was performed with a sample-barcoded 5' primer and a J-beta primer mix. A unique molecular identifier was introduced onto each TCR beta cDNA molecule by a template-switch 5' adaptor carrying 12 random nucleotides. At least 2.5 million CDR3-containing paired-end reads were obtained from each sample. All of the RNA was converted into first-strand cDNA using the Mint cDNA synthesis kit, with a TRBC-specific oligonucleotide serving as the primer. Following uracil-DNA glycosylase treatment, a first 18-cycle PCR with universal primers M1SS and BC2_uni_R was performed on all cDNA. The source study handled its data this way. Each sample was normalized by randomly selecting 1 million high-quality reads, each carrying a distinct molecular identifier. Reads sharing molecular identifiers were discarded rather than binned into consensus sequences. MiTCR, with a Q25 quality threshold and the strictest error-elimination algorithm, was used for CDR3 identification, clonotype clustering and error correction. A nonparametric unseen species model with Euler transformation was used to estimate a lower bound on total TCR beta diversity. Clones were called with MiXCR by TCRdb after fastp trimmed the public reads at Q25, and only in-frame beta chains were retained. Each CDR3 protein gets just one entry, which takes the most common genes and DNA from the rows behind it. None of the V and J calls come from the authors' own analysis; TCRdb made them. Within this sample are over 1,500,000 distinct CDR3 sequences, with around 48% of them counted one time only. The top ten constitute approximately 2% of the sample.

The roughly 39 donors, aged 6 to 90 years, were systemically healthy Caucasian individuals from Russia. Each donor gave ten milliliters of peripheral blood, drawn into EDTA-treated Vacutainer tubes. Ficoll-Paque density-gradient centrifugation was used to isolate PBMCs, with at least 6 million per sample. Trizol reagent was used to extract total RNA from the PBMCs, yielding at least 6 micrograms per sample. The percentages of naive CD45RAhigh/CD27high T cells were determined by flow cytometry on a PBMC aliquot from every donor. Sequenced material: blood. This TCR derives from a middle-aged woman in good health.

The sequenced DNA is TGTGCCAGCAGCGGAATGATAGGAGGGATACAGTTCTTC. Its product reads: CASSGMIGGIQFF. The rearranged segments are TRBV9 and TRBJ2-1; 6 matching bases give a weak D call of TRBD2. The CDR3 contains 13 residues, cysteine and phenylalanine counted. The entry retains the CDR3 DNA only, 39 bases that are in frame from base 1. The junction carries 17 bases between V and J, which are trimmed by 3 bases and 13 bases respectively. CDR1 SGDLS and CDR2 YYNGEE are derived from the germline V gene. With the rest looked up from the reference TRBV9 and TRBJ2-1 genes rather than sequenced, the full variable domain is DSGVTQTPKHLITATGQRVTLRCSPRSGDLSVYWYQQSLDQGLQFLIQYYNGEERAKGNILERFSAQQFPDLHSELNLSSLELGDSALYFCASSGMIGGIQFFGPGTRLTVL.